Following are 9 T cell receptor beta chains from one sample sequenced in a study of T cells in tumors after PD-1 blockade. TCRdb keeps only in-frame clones here, not all; method: immunoSEQ multiplex PCR. The profile shows about 59,000 clones, about four fifths of them singletons. The sequencing here drew on PBMCs, taken before anti-PD-1 treatment. The origin of the receptors is a human donor with basal cell carcinoma.

The chain combines TRBV2 with TRBJ1-1; TRBD1 might be the D (5 bases). V lost 4 bases and J 1 base, leaving 10 bases between the germline ends. There are 14 residues in the CDR3. Germline V gives CDR1 SNHLY, CDR2 FYNNEI. CDR3 residues: CASSGRGGNTEAFF. The CDR3 nucleotides are TGTGCCAGCAGTGGTCGGGGGGGGAACACTGAAGCTTTCTTT.

V gene TRBV7-3 combines with J gene TRBJ2-5; 7 positions match TRBD1. The V and J ends lost 6 bases and 5 bases, in that order; junction bases with no gene match: 6. The CDR3 totals 13 residues. Germline V gene data show CDR1 as SGHTA and CDR2 as FQGTGA. The CDR3 loop reads CASSHRGGETQYF. The DNA for the CDR3 is TGTGCCAGCAGTCACAGGGGCGGGGAGACCCAGTACTTC.

The rearrangement links TRBV2 to TRBJ2-1, with 8 bases fitting TRBD2. Germline CDR1 is SNHLY and CDR2 is FYNNEI. The CDR3 covers 15 residues. V trimming: 7 bases; J trimming: 7 bases; junction bases outside the gene matches: 12. The chain's CDR3 is CASNQRGTRANEQFF. The CDR3 DNA reads as TGTGCCAGCAACCAGCGGGGGACTCGGGCAAATGAGCAGTTCTTC.

This rearrangement joins TRBV10-1 to TRBJ2-7; D uncertain. Between the trimmed V and J ends, which lost 7 bases and 5 bases, there was a span of 9 bases. Germline V gene data show CDR1 as WNHNN and CDR2 as SYGVQD (reference sequence). This CDR3 contains 11 residues. In DNA form, the CDR3 reads TGCGCCAGCACCGCGACTCACGAGCAGTACTTC. This gives the protein CASTATHEQYF.

The chain combines TRBV20-1 with TRBJ1-2; D gene ambiguous. Germline CDR1 DFQATT, CDR2 SNEGSKA (reference sequence). CDR3 length: 12 amino acids. Trimming took 3 bases from V and 7 from J, leaving 12 bases between them. CDR3 amino acids: CSASPLPGGYTF. CDR3 nucleotide sequence: TGCAGTGCTAGTCCCTTGCCGGGTGGCTACACCTTC.

This clone was counted once. The chain links TRBV27 to TRBJ1-1; D perhaps matches TRBD1 (6 bases). CDR1 is MNHEY and CDR2 is SMNVEV in the germline V gene (reference sequence). Trimming removed 6 bases from V and 0 bases from J, with 17 bases in between. The CDR3 is 16 amino acids. CDR3 DNA: TGTGCCAGCAGACGGGGGCCCGGGGACCTGAACACTGAAGCTTTCTTT. The encoded protein is CASRRGPGDLNTEAFF.

The sample holds a few counts of this clone. The chain carries TRBV3-1 (or the pseudogene TRBV3-2) and TRBJ1-2; D gene unclear. Trimming removed 0 bases at V and 4 bases at J, with 3 bases between. Germline V gene sequence: CDR1 LGHDT, CDR2 YNNKEL (reference sequence). This CDR3 has 12 amino acids. CDR3 sequence: CASSQDSYGYTF. For the CDR3, the DNA is TGTGCCAGCAGCCAAGACAGCTATGGCTACACCTTC.

V gene TRBV5-1 combines with J gene TRBJ1-4; D unresolved. The CDR3 has 16 amino acids. Trimming left V 5 bases short and J 0 bases short, with 14 bases between. Germline assignment: CDR1 SGHRS and CDR2 YFSETQ. CDR3 DNA: TGCGCCAGCAGATTAAGGGCAGCTCCAACTAATGAAAAACTGTTTTTT. It specifies CASRLRAAPTNEKLFF. Drawing the rest from reference TRBV5-1 and TRBJ1-4, the complete variable domain is KAGVTQTPRYLIKTRGQQVTLSCSPISGHRSVSWYQQTPGQGLQFLFEYFSETQRNKGNFPGRFSGRQFSNSRSEMNVSTLELGDSALYLCASRLRAAPTNEKLFFGSGTQLSVL.

This chain uses TRBV5-4 with TRBJ2-3; 8 nucleotides match TRBD1. Germline V CDR1 and CDR2: SGHNT, YYREEE (reference sequence). After removal of 4 bases from V and 4 bases from J, the junction contained 5 bases not matched to a gene. The CDR3 extends over 14 amino acids. This chain's CDR3 is CASSHRTGSDTQYF. CDR3 bases: TGTGCCAGCAGCCATCGGACAGGGTCAGATACGCAGTATTTT. The full variable domain, completed using reference TRBV5-4 and TRBJ2-3, is ETGVTQSPTHLIKTRGQQVTLRCSSQSGHNTVSWYQQALGQGPQFIFQYYREEENGRGNFPPRFSGLQFPNYSSELNVNALELDDSALYLCASSHRTGSDTQYFGPGTRLTVL.